This T cell receptor (beta chain) was identified in a study of cytomegalovirus exposure and HLA in healthy donors. Study information: Earlier, almost 120 million unique TCR beta sequences were recovered from some 200 million T cells by an analysis. General study results and limits: There were a few CMV-associated chains whose specificity for CMV antigens was confirmed in vitro.

Comment on this clone: Its antigen is not known. Its ends do not fully match the called genes, so a read error is possible.

The PCR contained 60 Vbeta and 13 Jbeta primers. Assay: immunoSEQ multiplex PCR; the TCRdb copy retains only in-frame clones and omits some. The data show 200,000 to 250,000 clones, about 79% seen once. Germline V gene sequence: CDR1 SEHNR, CDR2 FQNEAQ (reference sequence). The CDR3 extends over 15 amino acids. The chain combines TRBV7-9 with TRBJ2-1; 11 bases match TRBD2. Source material: PBMCs. The clonotype originates from a man between 18 and 29 years old in good health and CMV-seronegative. The CDR3 here is CASSLAGGYYNEQFF. Here the CDR3 DNA reads TGTGCCAGCAGCCTAGCGGGAGGCTACTACAATGAGCAGTTCTTC.